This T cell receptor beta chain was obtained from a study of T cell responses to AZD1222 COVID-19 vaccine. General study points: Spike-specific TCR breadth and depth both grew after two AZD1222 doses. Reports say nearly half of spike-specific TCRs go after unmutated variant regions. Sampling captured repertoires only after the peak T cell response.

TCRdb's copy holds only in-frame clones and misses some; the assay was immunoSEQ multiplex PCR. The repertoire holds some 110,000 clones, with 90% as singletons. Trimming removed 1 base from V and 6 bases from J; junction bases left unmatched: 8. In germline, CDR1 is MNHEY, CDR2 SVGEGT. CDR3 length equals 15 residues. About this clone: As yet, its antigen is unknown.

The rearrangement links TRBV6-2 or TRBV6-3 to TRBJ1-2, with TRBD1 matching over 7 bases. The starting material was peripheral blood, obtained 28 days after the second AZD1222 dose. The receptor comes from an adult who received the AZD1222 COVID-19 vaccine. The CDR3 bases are TGTGCCAGCAGTTACTGGGGACAGTCCCTAAATGGCTACACCTTC. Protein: CASSYWGQSLNGYTF.